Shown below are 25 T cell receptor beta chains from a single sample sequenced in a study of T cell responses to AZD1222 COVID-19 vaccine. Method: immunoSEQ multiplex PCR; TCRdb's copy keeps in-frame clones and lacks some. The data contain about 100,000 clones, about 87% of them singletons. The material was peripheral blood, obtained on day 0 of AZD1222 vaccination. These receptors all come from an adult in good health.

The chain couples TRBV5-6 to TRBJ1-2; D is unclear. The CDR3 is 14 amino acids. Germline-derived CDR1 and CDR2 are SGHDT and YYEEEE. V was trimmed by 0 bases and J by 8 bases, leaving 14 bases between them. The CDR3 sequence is CASSLEVRMGGYTF. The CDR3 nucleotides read TGTGCCAGCAGCTTGGAAGTGAGGATGGGCGGCTACACCTTC.

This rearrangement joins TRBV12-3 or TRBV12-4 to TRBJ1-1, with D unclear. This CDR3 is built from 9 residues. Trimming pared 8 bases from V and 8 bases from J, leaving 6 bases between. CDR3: CASLTEAFF. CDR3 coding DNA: TGTGCCAGCTTAACCGAAGCTTTCTTT.

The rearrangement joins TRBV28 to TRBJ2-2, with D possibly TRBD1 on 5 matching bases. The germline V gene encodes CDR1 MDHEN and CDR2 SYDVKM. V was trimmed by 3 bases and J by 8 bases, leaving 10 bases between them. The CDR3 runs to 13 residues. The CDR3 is CASSFRVSGELFF. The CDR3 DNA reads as TGTGCCAGCAGTTTCAGGGTTTCGGGGGAGCTGTTTTTT.

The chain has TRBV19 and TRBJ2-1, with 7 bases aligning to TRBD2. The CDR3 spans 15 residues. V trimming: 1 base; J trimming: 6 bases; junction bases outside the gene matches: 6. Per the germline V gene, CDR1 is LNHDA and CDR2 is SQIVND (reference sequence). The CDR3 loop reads CASSIGGSRINEQFF. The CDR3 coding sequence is TGTGCCAGTAGTATAGGCGGGAGTCGTATCAATGAGCAGTTCTTC.

CDR3 loop: CASSLGSSYNSPLHF. CDR3 sequence (DNA): TGTGCCAGCAGCTTAGGAAGCTCCTATAATTCACCCCTCCACTTT. The chain links TRBV5-6 to TRBJ1-6, with D hard to call. CDR1 SGHDT and CDR2 YYEEEE come from the germline V gene. The ends were cut back, 2 bases at V and 0 bases at J, with 6 bases in the middle. CDR3 length equals 15 residues.

The CDR3 sequence is CASSHGSSKGSETQYF. The CDR3, as DNA: TGTGCCAGCAGCCACGGCTCCTCAAAGGGCTCAGAGACCCAGTACTTC. This chain uses TRBV14 with TRBJ2-5, with unresolved D. The V end lost 3 bases, the J end lost 4 bases, and 18 bases lay between the germline ends. CDR1 SGHDN and CDR2 FVKESK come from the germline V gene. The CDR3 is 16 residues long.

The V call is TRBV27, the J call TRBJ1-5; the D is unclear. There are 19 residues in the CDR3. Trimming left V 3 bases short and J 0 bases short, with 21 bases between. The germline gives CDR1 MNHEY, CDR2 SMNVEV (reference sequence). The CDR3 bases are TGTGCCAGCAGTTTCCCCTGGGCCCGTGGAGTTTATAGCAATCAGCCCCAGCATTTT. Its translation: CASSFPWARGVYSNQPQHF.

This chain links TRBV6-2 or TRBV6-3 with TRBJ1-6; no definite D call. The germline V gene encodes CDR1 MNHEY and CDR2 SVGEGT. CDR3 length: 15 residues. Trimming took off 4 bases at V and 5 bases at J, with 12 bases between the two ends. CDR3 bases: TGTGCCAGCAGTTTCCGCCACCCAGATAATTCACCCCTCCACTTT. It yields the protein CASSFRHPDNSPLHF.

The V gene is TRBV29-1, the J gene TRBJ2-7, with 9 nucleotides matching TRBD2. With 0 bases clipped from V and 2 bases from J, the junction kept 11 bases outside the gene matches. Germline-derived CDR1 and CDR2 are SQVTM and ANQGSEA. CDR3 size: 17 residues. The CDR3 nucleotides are TGCAGCGTTGAAGATTGGGCGCAGACTAGCGGCACCTACGAGCAGTACTTC. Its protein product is CSVEDWAQTSGTYEQYF.

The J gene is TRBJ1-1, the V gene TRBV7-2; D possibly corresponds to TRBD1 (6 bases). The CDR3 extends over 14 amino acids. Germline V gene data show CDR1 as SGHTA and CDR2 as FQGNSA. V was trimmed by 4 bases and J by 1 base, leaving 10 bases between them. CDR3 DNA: TGTGCCAGCAGCTGGACGACAGGGAACACTGAAGCTTTCTTT. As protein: CASSWTTGNTEAFF. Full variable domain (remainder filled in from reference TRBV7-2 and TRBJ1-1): GAGVSQSPSNKVTEKGKDVELRCDPISGHTALYWYRQSLGQGLEFLIYFQGNSAPDKSGLPSDRFSAERTGGSVSTLTIQRTQQEDSAVYLCASSWTTGNTEAFFGQGTRLTVV.

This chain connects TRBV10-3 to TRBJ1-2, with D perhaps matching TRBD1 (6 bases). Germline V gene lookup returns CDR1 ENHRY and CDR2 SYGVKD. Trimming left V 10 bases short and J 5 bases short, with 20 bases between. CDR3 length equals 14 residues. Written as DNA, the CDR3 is TGTGCCACCTTTGGACAGCATTCTCGGTATGGCTACACCTTC. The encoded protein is CATFGQHSRYGYTF.

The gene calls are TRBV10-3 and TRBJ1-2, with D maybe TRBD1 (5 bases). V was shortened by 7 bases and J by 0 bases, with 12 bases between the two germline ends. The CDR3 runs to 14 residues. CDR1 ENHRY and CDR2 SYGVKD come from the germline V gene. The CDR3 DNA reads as TGTGCCATCAAGGGGATAGGATCTAACTATGGCTACACCTTC. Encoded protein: CAIKGIGSNYGYTF.

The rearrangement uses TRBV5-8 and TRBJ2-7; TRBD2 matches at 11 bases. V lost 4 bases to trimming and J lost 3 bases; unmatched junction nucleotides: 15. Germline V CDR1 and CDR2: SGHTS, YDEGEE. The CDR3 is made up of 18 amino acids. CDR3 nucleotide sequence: TGTGCCAGCAGCGTGTGGGTATCACTAGCGGGAGAAAACTACGAGCAGTACTTC. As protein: CASSVWVSLAGENYEQYF.

DNA for the CDR3: TGTGCCAGCAGCCGAAGAGGCGGGAGGGCCGACACCGGGGAGCTGTTTTTT. Translated: CASSRRGGRADTGELFF. V is TRBV7-9 and J is TRBJ2-2, with 9 bases matching TRBD2. Per germline, CDR1 SEHNR and CDR2 FQNEAQ (reference sequence). There are 17 residues in the CDR3. Trimming removed 5 bases from V and 3 bases from J; junction bases left unmatched: 10.

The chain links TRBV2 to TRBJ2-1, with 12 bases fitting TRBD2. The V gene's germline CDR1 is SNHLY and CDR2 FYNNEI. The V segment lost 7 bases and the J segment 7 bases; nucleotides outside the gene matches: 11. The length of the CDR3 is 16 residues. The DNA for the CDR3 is TGTGCCAGCATTGACGGGGGGACTAGCGGGTGGAATGAGCAGTTCTTC. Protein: CASIDGGTSGWNEQFF.

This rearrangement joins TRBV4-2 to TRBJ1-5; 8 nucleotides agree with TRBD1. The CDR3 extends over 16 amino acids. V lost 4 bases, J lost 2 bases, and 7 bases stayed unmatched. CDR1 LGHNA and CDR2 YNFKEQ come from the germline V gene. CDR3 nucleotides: TGTGCCAGCAGCCCTATACAGGGGGTTGGCAATCAGCCCCAGCATTTT. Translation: CASSPIQGVGNQPQHF.

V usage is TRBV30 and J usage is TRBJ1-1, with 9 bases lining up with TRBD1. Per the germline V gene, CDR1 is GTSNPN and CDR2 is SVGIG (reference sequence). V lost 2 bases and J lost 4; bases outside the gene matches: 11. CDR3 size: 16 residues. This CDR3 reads CAWSRTGGALVTEAFF. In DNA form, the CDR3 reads TGTGCCTGGAGTCGAACAGGGGGCGCATTAGTCACTGAAGCTTTCTTT.

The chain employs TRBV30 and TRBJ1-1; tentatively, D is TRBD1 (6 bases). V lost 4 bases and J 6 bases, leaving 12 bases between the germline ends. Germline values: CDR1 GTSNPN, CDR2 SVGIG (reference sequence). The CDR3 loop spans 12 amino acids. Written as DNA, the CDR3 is TGTGCCTGGACCACAGGGTTTCCTGAAGCTTTCTTT. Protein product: CAWTTGFPEAFF.

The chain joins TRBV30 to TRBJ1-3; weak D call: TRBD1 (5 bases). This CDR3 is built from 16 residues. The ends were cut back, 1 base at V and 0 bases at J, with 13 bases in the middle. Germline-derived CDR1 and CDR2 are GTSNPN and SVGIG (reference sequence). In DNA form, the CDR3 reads TGTGCCTGGAGTGGCGCAGACAGCTTCTCTGGAAACACCATATATTTT. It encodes CAWSGADSFSGNTIYF.

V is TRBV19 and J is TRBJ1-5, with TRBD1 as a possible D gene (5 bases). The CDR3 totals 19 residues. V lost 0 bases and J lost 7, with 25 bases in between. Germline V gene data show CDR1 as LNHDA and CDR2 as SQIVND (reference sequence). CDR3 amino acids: CASSIDSWGRYAASQPQHF. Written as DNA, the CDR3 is TGTGCCAGTAGTATAGATTCTTGGGGACGGTATGCGGCCAGCCAGCCCCAGCATTTT.

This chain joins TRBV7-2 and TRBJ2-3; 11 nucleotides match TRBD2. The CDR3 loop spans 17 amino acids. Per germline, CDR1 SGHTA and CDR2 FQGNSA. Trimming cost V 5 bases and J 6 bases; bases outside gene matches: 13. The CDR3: CASSLGTLAGVADTQYF. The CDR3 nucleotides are TGTGCCAGCAGCCTAGGTACACTAGCGGGAGTTGCTGATACGCAGTATTTT.

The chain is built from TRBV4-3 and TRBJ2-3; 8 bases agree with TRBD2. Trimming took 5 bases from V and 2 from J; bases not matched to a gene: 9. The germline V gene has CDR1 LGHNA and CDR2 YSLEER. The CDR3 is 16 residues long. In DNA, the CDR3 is TGCGCCAGCAGCTTAGGCGGGGGGTGGAACACAGATACGCAGTATTTT. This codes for CASSLGGGWNTDTQYF.

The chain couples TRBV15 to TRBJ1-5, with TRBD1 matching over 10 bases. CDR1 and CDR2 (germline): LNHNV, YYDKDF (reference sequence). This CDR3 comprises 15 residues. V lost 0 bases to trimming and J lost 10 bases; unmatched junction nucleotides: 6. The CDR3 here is CATSRDPGQGNPQHF. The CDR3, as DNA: TGTGCCACCAGCAGAGATCCGGGACAGGGGAATCCCCAGCATTTT.

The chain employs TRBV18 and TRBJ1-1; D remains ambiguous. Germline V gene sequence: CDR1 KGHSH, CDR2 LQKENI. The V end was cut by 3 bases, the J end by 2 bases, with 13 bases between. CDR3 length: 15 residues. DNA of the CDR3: TGTGCCAGCTCACCGTTTGGATCCAGCAACACTGAAGCTTTCTTT. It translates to CASSPFGSSNTEAFF.

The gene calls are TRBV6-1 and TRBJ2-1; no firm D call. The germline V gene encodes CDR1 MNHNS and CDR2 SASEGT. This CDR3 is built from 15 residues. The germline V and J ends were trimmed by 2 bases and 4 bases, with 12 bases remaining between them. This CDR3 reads CASSEIRAAYNEQFF. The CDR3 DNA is TGTGCCAGCAGTGAAATAAGGGCAGCTTACAATGAGCAGTTCTTC.